What follows describes a single T cell receptor beta chain. These data originate in a study of blood T cell repertoires in COVID-19. Study-wide background: T cells, B-cell-depleted T cells, or PBMCs provided the cDNA or gDNA that served as material.

The method was immunoSEQ multiplex PCR; TCRdb's version includes in-frame clones alone and lacks a portion of them. The data contain over 200,000 clones, 80% to 90% of them singletons. Trimming pared 6 bases from V and 4 bases from J, leaving 13 bases between. The CDR3 sequence is 13 residues long. Germline CDR1 MNHEY, CDR2 SMNVEV (reference sequence). This clonotype originated in an elderly man with acute or convalescent COVID-19. The chain is built from TRBV27 and TRBJ2-7; D unresolved. The sample consisted of peripheral blood. The CDR3 nucleotides read TGTGCCAGCAGCCCTACCCCAATTTACGAGCAGTACTTC. Translation: CASSPTPIYEQYF.